This T cell receptor beta chain was sequenced for a study of a mutant IDH1 vaccine in newly diagnosed glioma. V gave up 1 base and J gave up 0 bases, with 10 bases separating them. The CDR3 has 15 residues. The germline V gene encodes CDR1 SGHVS and CDR2 FQNEAQ. Documented time point: week 47, end of study. Every single dose of the vaccine, 300 ug of mutant IDH1 20-mer peptide, came with topical imiquimod. Only in-frame clones appear in the TCRdb table, and some are missing; sequencing was by immunoSEQ multiplex PCR. Among approximately 25,000 clones listed, 84% were seen once. In regard to this clone: The antigen remains unidentified.

This sample comprised PBMCs, obtained from a glioma patient whose treatment included an IDH1 peptide vaccine. This sequence was found in a man aged 35-49 years with glioma. The J gene is TRBJ2-7, the V gene TRBV7-8; D remains ambiguous. The CDR3 sequence is CASSLEIGSSYEQYF. CDR3 DNA: TGTGCCAGCAGCTTAGAGATCGGCAGCTCCTACGAGCAGTACTTC.